The clone carrying this TCR beta chain came up a few times. Antigen specificity is unknown. The CDR3 has 13 amino acids. V was clipped by 6 bases and J by 5 bases, with 13 bases between them. The sample originates from a study of T-cell memory formation after mild COVID-19. Study observations and caveats: Chiefly within CM and EM were the contracting CD4+ clones; CD8+ ones were within EMRA. There were some responding clones in pre-infection memory, which suggested that cross-reactive memory had joined.

TCRdb re-called the 5' RACE reads with MiXCR, one entry per CDR3 protein. The data show about 470,000 distinct CDR3 sequences, 15% to 20% seen once. This TCR was recovered from an adult woman who had mild COVID-19 (a few samples of this study predate the infection). Cell type and time point are not known. The chain uses TRBV23-1 and TRBJ1-2; D remains ambiguous. TRBV23-1 is identified as an open reading frame with a role that is uncertain. Source material: PBMCs or a T cell subset sorted from them (not recorded which). The CDR3 reads CASSRPFAYGYTF. In DNA form, the CDR3 reads TGCGCCAGCAGCCGGCCCTTTGCATATGGCTACACCTTC.